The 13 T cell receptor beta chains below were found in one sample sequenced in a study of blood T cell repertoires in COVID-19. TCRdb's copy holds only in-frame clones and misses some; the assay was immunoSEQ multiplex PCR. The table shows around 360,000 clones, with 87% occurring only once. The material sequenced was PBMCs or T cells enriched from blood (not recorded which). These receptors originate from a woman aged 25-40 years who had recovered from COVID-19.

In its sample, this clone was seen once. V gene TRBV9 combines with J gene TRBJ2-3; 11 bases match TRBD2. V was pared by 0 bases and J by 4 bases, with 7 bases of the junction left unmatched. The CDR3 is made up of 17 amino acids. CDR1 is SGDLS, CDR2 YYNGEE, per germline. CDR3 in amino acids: CASSVGSSGGLADTQYF. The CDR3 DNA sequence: TGTGCCAGCAGCGTAGGTTCTAGCGGGGGGTTGGCAGATACGCAGTATTTT.

The CDR3 DNA is TGCGCCAGCAGTGTGAGGGGAGGACAGGGATACTACGAGCAGTACTTC. Its translation is CASSVRGGQGYYEQYF. The chain recombines TRBV10-1 with TRBJ2-7; TRBD1 matches 8 bases. V lost 4 bases, J lost 3 bases, and 11 bases stayed unmatched. This CDR3 spans 16 amino acids. Germline-derived CDR1 and CDR2 are WNHNN and SYGVQD (reference sequence).

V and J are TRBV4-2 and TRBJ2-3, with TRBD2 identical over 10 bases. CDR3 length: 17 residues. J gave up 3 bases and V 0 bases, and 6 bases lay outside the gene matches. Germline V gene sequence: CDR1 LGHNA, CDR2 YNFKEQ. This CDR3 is CASSQDRAGGQTDTQYF. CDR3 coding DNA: TGTGCCAGCAGCCAAGATCGAGCGGGAGGGCAAACAGATACGCAGTATTTT.

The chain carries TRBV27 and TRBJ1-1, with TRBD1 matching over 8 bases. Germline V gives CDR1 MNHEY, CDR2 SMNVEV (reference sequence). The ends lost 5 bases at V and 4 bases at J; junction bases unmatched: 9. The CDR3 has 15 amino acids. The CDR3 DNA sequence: TGTGCCAGCAGTATAACCGCAGGGGGCATCACTGAAGCTTTCTTT. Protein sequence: CASSITAGGITEAFF.

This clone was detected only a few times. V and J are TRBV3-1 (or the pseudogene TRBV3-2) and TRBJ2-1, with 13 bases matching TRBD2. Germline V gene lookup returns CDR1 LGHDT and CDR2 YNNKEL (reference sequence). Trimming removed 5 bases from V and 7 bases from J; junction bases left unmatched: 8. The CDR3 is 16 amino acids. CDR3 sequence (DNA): TGTGCCAGCAGCACTAGACTAGCGGGAGGTCAAAATGAGCAGTTCTTC. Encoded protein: CASSTRLAGGQNEQFF.

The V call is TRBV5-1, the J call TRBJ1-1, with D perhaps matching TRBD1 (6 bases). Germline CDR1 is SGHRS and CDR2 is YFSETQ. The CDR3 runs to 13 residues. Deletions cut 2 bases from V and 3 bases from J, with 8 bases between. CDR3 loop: CASSLRQDTEAFF. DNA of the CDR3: TGCGCCAGCAGCTTACGACAGGACACTGAAGCTTTCTTT.

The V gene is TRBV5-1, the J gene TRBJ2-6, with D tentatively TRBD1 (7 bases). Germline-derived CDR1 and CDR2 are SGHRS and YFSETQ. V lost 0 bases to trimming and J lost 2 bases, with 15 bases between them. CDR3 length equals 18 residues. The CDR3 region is CASSLGFGGGAGANVLTF. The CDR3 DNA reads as TGCGCCAGCAGCTTGGGATTCGGAGGGGGCGCTGGGGCCAACGTCCTGACTTTC.

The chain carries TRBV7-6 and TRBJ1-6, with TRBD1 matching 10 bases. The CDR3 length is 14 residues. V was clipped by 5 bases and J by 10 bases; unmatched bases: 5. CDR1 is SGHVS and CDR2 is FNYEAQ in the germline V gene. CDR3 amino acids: CASSQGQGQSPLHF. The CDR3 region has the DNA TGTGCCAGCAGCCAGGGACAGGGGCAGTCACCCCTCCACTTT.

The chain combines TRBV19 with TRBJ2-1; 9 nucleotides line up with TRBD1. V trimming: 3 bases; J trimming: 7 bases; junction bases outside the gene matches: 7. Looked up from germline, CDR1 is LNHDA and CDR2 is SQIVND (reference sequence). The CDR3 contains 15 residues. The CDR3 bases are TGTGCCAGTAGTATCGAACAGGGGGCCGCTAATGAGCAGTTCTTC. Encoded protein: CASSIEQGAANEQFF.

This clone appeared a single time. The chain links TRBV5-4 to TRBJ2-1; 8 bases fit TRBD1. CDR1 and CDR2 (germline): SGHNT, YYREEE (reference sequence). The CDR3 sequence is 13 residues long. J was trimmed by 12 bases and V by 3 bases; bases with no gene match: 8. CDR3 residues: CASSSRQGIGQFF. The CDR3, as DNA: TGTGCCAGCAGCTCAAGACAGGGGATAGGGCAGTTCTTC.

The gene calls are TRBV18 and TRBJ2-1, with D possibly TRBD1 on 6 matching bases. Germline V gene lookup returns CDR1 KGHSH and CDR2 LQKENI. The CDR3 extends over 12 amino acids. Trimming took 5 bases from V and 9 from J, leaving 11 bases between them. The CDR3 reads CASSEDRFEQFF. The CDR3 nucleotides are TGTGCCAGCTCAGAGGACAGATTTGAGCAGTTCTTC.

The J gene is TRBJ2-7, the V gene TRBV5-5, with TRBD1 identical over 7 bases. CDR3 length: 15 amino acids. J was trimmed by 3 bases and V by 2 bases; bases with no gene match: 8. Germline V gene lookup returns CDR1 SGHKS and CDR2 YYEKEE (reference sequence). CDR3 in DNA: TGTGCCAGCAGCTTAACAGGGGCACCAAACTACGAGCAGTACTTC. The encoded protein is CASSLTGAPNYEQYF. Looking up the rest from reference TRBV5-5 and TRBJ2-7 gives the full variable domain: DAGVTQSPTHLIKTRGQQVTLRCSPISGHKSVSWYQQVLGQGPQFIFQYYEKEERGRGNFPDRFSARQFPNYSSELNVNALLLGDSALYLCASSLTGAPNYEQYFGPGTRLTVT.

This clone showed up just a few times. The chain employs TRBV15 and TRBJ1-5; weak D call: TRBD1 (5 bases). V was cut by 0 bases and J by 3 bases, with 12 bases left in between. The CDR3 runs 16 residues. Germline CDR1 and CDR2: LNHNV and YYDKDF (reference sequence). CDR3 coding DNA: TGTGCCACCAGCAGAGATCAGGGTAGGGTCAATCAGCCCCAGCATTTT. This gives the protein CATSRDQGRVNQPQHF.